This TCR beta chain was obtained from a study of human T cells and chemical hapten exposure. Study results and caveats: Expanded TCRs clustered into significantly more large CDR3 similarity groups than controls, the analysis revealed.

The sample's time point: pre-sensitization, week 0. Treatment given: therapeutic diphenylcyclopropenone sensitization with weekly scalp DPC. Blood sampling preceded each patch test application. This clonotype showed up many times. The antigen is unknown. Germline lookup yields CDR1 SGHAT and CDR2 FQNNGV. The CDR3 contains 18 residues. Trimming cost V 5 bases and J 4 bases; bases outside gene matches: 18. TCRdb re-called the RACE reads with MiXCR, one entry per CDR3 protein. The table records 250,000 or so distinct CDR3 sequences, approximately 8.6% of them present only once. The gene calls are TRBV11-2 and TRBJ2-7; 9 nucleotides align to TRBD1. The clonotype comes from a woman in her thirties or forties with alopecia areata. Some clones in this sample may be carry-over from other donors' samples. Sequencing was performed on whole blood, taken in connection with sensitization to the hapten diphenylcyclopropenone (DPC). DNA of the CDR3: TGTGCCAGCAGCCCTCTTAGTCGACGGGCGGGACAGGGATACGAGCAGTACTTC. Amino acids: CASSPLSRRAGQGYEQYF.